The 23 T cell receptor beta chains reported below all come from one sample, sequenced in a study of T cells after yellow fever vaccination. One entry per CDR3 protein, called by TCRdb with MiXCR from the 5' RACE reads. The data contain hundreds of thousands of distinct CDR3 sequences, 18% of them seen just once; the ten biggest clones take up 18%. The material was PBMCs, obtained before the yellow fever booster vaccination. The receptors were gathered from a man between 18 and 35 years old who received the YFV17D yellow fever vaccine.

CDR3 protein: CSAREQGGVYNEQFF. The CDR3 DNA is TGCAGTGCTAGAGAACAGGGAGGGGTCTACAATGAGCAGTTCTTC. V and J are TRBV20-1 and TRBJ2-1; D may be TRBD2 (7 bases). Per germline, CDR1 DFQATT and CDR2 SNEGSKA (reference sequence). V lost 0 bases and J 3 bases, leaving 12 bases between the germline ends. This CDR3 spans 15 amino acids.

This clonotype has only a few counts. As the CDR3 is not closed by the conserved phenylalanine or tryptophan, this likely results from a read error. No DNA is shown, since the ends of the CDR3 on it are uncertain; the CDR3 is the one TCRdb lists. The chain couples TRBV6-2 or TRBV6-3 to TRBJ1-2; the D call in the table, TRBD1, was not verified against the DNA. Germline CDR1 and CDR2: MNHEY and SVGEGT. The CDR3 extends over 13 residues, inclusive of both ends. This CDR3 is CASSSPLGHQAAL.

The J gene is TRBJ2-1, the V gene TRBV11-1; D gene ambiguous. Germline V gene lookup returns CDR1 SGHAT and CDR2 FQDESV (reference sequence). The germline V and J ends were trimmed by 3 bases and 6 bases, with 9 bases remaining between them. The CDR3 is made up of 13 amino acids. The CDR3 nucleotides are TGTGCCAGCAGCTTGGGTGCAATCAATGAGCAGTTCTTC. This gives the protein CASSLGAINEQFF. Full variable domain (rest looked up from reference TRBV11-1 and TRBJ2-1): EAEVAQSPRYKITEKSQAVAFWCDPISGHATLYWYRQILGQGPELLVQFQDESVVDDSQLPKDRFSAERLKGVDSTLKIQPAELGDSAMYLCASSLGAINEQFFGPGTRLTVL.

This clonotype has only a few counts. The chain recombines TRBV10-3 with TRBJ2-3; D may be TRBD2 (6 bases). The CDR3 length is 18 residues. Germline assignment: CDR1 ENHRY and CDR2 SYGVKD. Trimming left V 7 bases short and J 3 bases short, with 26 bases between. The CDR3 loop is CAIILAGSGSWVTDTQYF. The CDR3 nucleotides read TGTGCCATCATATTGGCCGGCAGCGGGTCCTGGGTAACAGATACGCAGTATTTT.

This clonotype was found many times. This chain uses TRBV6-2 or TRBV6-3 with TRBJ2-2; no clear D gene. The germline gives CDR1 MNHEY, CDR2 SVGEGT. The CDR3 loop spans 9 amino acids. The ends were cut back, 6 bases at V and 7 bases at J, with 0 bases in the middle. The DNA of the CDR3 is TGTGCCAGCAGCGGGGAGCTGTTTTTT. Encoded protein: CASSGELFF.

The genes are TRBV15 and TRBJ2-3; D perhaps matches TRBD2 (5 bases). The CDR3 loop spans 11 amino acids. Germline CDR1 LNHNV, CDR2 YYDKDF (reference sequence). Trimming stripped 5 bases from V and 7 bases from J, with 7 bases between. CDR3 amino acids: CATSGGNTQYF. The CDR3 DNA sequence: TGTGCCACCAGCGGAGGAAATACGCAGTATTTT. Together with reference TRBV15 and TRBJ2-3, the CDR3 gives the full variable domain: DAMVIQNPRYQVTQFGKPVTLSCSQTLNHNVMYWYQQKSSQAPKLLFHYYDKDFNNEADTPDNFQSRRPNTSFCFLDIRSPGLGDTAMYLCATSGGNTQYFGPGTRLTVL.

This clonotype was seen ten or more times. The rearrangement links TRBV7-2 to TRBJ2-3; TRBD2 matches at 7 bases. Germline assignment: CDR1 SGHTA and CDR2 FQGNSA. This CDR3 region has 15 residues. The J segment lost 5 bases and the V segment lost 1 base, leaving 6 bases of the junction unmatched. DNA of the CDR3: TGTGCCAGCAGCTTAGACGGGGGGTTAGGAGATACGCAGTATTTT. Translating it yields CASSLDGGLGDTQYF.

This clonotype was recorded at least ten times. The chain joins TRBV6-1 to TRBJ2-7; 7 bases align to TRBD1. CDR1 is MNHNS and CDR2 is SASEGT in the germline V gene. The CDR3 contains 13 residues. Unmatched junction bases numbered 2, after V lost 4 bases and J lost 2 bases. The CDR3 sequence: CASSVTGAYEQYV. DNA of the CDR3: TGTGCCAGCAGTGTTACAGGGGCCTACGAGCAGTACGTC.

The rearrangement joins TRBV4-1 to TRBJ2-7; 8 bases are shared with TRBD2. V lost 2 bases to trimming and J lost 5 bases; unmatched junction nucleotides: 5. The CDR3 extends over 14 amino acids. CDR1 and CDR2 from the germline V gene are MGHRA and YSYEKL. The CDR3 nucleotides are TGCGCCAGCAGCCAATACGGCGGGGGGAACGAGCAGTACTTC. Translation gives CASSQYGGGNEQYF.

The rearrangement joins TRBV4-3 to TRBJ2-1; D is possibly TRBD1 or TRBD2 (5 bases each). V gave up 0 bases and J gave up 8 bases, with 23 bases separating them. The germline CDR1 and CDR2 sequences are LGHNA and YSLEER. This CDR3 has 18 residues. For the CDR3, the DNA is TGCGCCAGCAGCCAAGATCGGGGTCGGGACCTCATTGGCTATGAGCAGTTCTTC. Protein sequence: CASSQDRGRDLIGYEQFF.

V is TRBV5-1 and J is TRBJ1-1; possibly TRBD1 for D (6 bases). The CDR3 has 14 amino acids. The V gene's germline CDR1 is SGHRS and CDR2 YFSETQ. The V gene lost 4 bases and the J gene lost 3 bases, with 13 bases spanning the gap. DNA for the CDR3: TGCGCCAGCAGCGCAACAGGGTGGGACACTGAAGCTTTCTTT. It translates to CASSATGWDTEAFF.

This clonotype was seen only a few times. The genes are TRBV7-9 and TRBJ2-4; a possible D gene is TRBD1 (5 bases). The V gene's germline CDR1 is SEHNR and CDR2 FQNEAQ (reference sequence). V was trimmed by 1 base and J by 5 bases, leaving 12 bases between them. The CDR3 totals 15 residues. CDR3 bases: TGTGCCAGCAGCTTAGTGGCAGGGTGGGAAAACATTCAGTACTTC. Translation gives CASSLVAGWENIQYF.

This clonotype was detected a few times. This rearrangement joins TRBV6-5 to TRBJ1-2; the D gene is possibly TRBD1 (6 bases). The germline CDR1 and CDR2 sequences are MNHEY and SVGAGI. The V and J ends lost 4 bases and 7 bases respectively, with 16 bases between them. The length of the CDR3 is 14 residues. The CDR3 DNA is TGTGCCAGCAGTTTAGGGGGAGGGCGTGGTGGCTACACCTTC. It is translated as CASSLGGGRGGYTF.

The chain employs TRBV4-3 and TRBJ2-2; 7 positions match TRBD1. Germline trimming cut 4 bases from V and 3 bases from J; bases unmatched to any gene: 11. There are 17 residues in the CDR3. Per the germline V gene, CDR1 is LGHNA and CDR2 is YSLEER. CDR3 in amino acids: CASSPLGVGGYTGELFF. DNA for the CDR3: TGCGCCAGCAGCCCGCTGGGGGTAGGGGGCTACACCGGGGAGCTGTTTTTT.

V is TRBV18 and J is TRBJ1-5, with D maybe TRBD1 (6 bases). The CDR3 covers 15 residues. V lost 3 bases, J lost 7 bases, and 16 bases lay in between. Germline V CDR1 and CDR2: KGHSH, LQKENI. As DNA, the CDR3 is TGTGCCAGCTCACCGAGGGGACACTTGGGCCAGCCCCAGCATTTT. This encodes CASSPRGHLGQPQHF.

A few counts support this clonotype. This chain joins TRBV5-5 and TRBJ2-1; no definite D call. V lost 4 bases and J lost 0, with 11 bases in between. The length of the CDR3 is 15 residues. CDR1 is SGHKS and CDR2 is YYEKEE in the germline V gene (reference sequence). CDR3: CASSHTRSSYNEQFF. CDR3 DNA sequence: TGTGCCAGCAGCCACACCCGAAGCTCCTACAATGAGCAGTTCTTC.

This clonotype was found a few times. This chain joins TRBV4-3 and TRBJ1-1; D is ambiguous. Germline values: CDR1 LGHNA, CDR2 YSLEER. V lost 0 bases and J 4 bases, leaving 18 bases between the germline ends. The CDR3 loop spans 17 amino acids. CDR3: CASSQEGLGSPATEAFF. CDR3 bases: TGCGCCAGCAGCCAAGAGGGCCTGGGCAGTCCCGCCACTGAAGCTTTCTTT.

This chain links TRBV7-2 with TRBJ2-7, with TRBD1 identical over 8 bases. After removal of 5 bases from V and 3 bases from J, the junction contained 6 bases not matched to a gene. The CDR3 spans 14 residues. Germline loops: CDR1 SGHTA, CDR2 FQGNSA. The CDR3 nucleotides read TGTGCCAGCAGCCGCACCGGGACAGGCTACGAGCAGTACGTC. This sequence encodes CASSRTGTGYEQYV.

In its sample, this clonotype was seen once. The chain couples TRBV18 to TRBJ2-7; 7 nucleotides line up with TRBD1. This CDR3 comprises 12 residues. Germline V gives CDR1 KGHSH, CDR2 LQKENI. V dropped 5 bases and J dropped 6; count of bases not matched to a gene: 4. DNA for the CDR3: TGTGCCAGCTCAACAGGGGTCGCCGAGCAGTACGTC. It encodes CASSTGVAEQYV.

There are many counts of this clonotype. The chain uses TRBV18 and TRBJ1-5, with TRBD1 matching 7 bases. Germline V lookup: CDR1 KGHSH, CDR2 LQKENI. V was pared by 8 bases and J by 4 bases, with 5 bases of the junction left unmatched. The CDR3 loop spans 13 amino acids. CDR3 nucleotide sequence: TGTGCCAGCAGTCCACAGGGGAATCAGCCCCAGCATTTT. This codes for CASSPQGNQPQHF.

This clonotype was seen a few times. The chain recombines TRBV7-3 with TRBJ1-1; D ambiguous. Germline CDR1 is SGHTA and CDR2 is FQGTGA. Trimming removed 4 bases from V and 8 bases from J, with 11 bases in between. This CDR3 has 12 amino acids. The CDR3 sequence: CASSSPGGEAFF. The CDR3 DNA reads TGTGCCAGCAGCTCCCCGGGAGGGGAAGCTTTCTTT.

This clonotype was recorded a few times. The chain recombines TRBV29-1 with TRBJ1-2; 11 bases line up with TRBD1. The CDR3 is 13 amino acids. With 4 bases clipped from V and 6 bases from J, the junction kept 4 bases outside the gene matches. Germline V gene sequence: CDR1 SQVTM, CDR2 ANQGSEA. CDR3 sequence: CSVGGQGVNGYTF. CDR3 in DNA: TGCAGCGTTGGGGGACAGGGGGTTAATGGCTACACCTTC. Supplemented by reference TRBV29-1 and TRBJ1-2, the full variable domain reads SAVISQKPSRDICQRGTSLTIQCQVDSQVTMMFWYRQQPGQSLTLIATANQGSEATYESGFVIDKFPISRPNLTFSTLTVSNMSPEDSSIYLCSVGGQGVNGYTFGSGTRLTVV.

The chain couples TRBV4-3 to TRBJ1-2; maybe TRBD1 (6 bases). CDR1 is LGHNA, CDR2 YSLEER, per germline. The CDR3 runs to 15 residues. Trimming took off 8 bases at V and 6 bases at J, with 22 bases between the two ends. The CDR3 DNA reads TGCGCCAGCGCCGTGTACTCGGGGGGGCCAGATGGCTACACCTTC. Its translation: CASAVYSGGPDGYTF.